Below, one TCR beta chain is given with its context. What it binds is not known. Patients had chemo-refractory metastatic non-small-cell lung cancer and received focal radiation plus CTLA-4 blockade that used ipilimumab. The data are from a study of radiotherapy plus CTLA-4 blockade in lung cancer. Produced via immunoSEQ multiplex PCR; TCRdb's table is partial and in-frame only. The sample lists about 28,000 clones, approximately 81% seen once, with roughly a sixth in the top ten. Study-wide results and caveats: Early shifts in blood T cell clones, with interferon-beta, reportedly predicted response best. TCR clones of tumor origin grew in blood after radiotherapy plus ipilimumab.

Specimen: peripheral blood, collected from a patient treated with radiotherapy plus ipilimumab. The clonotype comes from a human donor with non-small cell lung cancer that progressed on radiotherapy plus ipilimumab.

The CDR3 region has the DNA TGTGCCAGCAGCTTAAACACAGGGACTATCGGTGACGAGCAGTACTTC. Residues: CASSLNTGTIGDEQYF. V gene TRBV7-6 combines with J gene TRBJ2-7, with D possibly matching TRBD2 (7 bases). This CDR3 contains 16 residues. V was shortened by 2 bases and J by 5 bases, with 19 bases between the two germline ends. Germline V lookup: CDR1 SGHVS, CDR2 FNYEAQ.